The T cell receptor beta chain under discussion was sequenced for a study of shared clonotypes between healthy human individuals. Germline V gene sequence: CDR1 SSHAT, CDR2 FNYEAQ (reference sequence). The CDR3 covers 13 residues. Here immunoSEQ multiplex PCR was the method, and the copy in TCRdb shows in-frame clones only, minus some. The sample yields roughly 510,000 clones, about 79% seen once. This clone has only one observation. Mismatch with germline at one junction end may stem from a read error. The chain recombines TRBV7-7 with TRBJ2-5; D is unclear. The TCR was taken from a woman between 40 and 55 years old in good health. Some clones in this sample may be carry-over from other donors' samples. Sequences were obtained from PBMCs. The DNA for the CDR3 is TGTGCTAGCAGCCGCCGGCTCCAAGAGACCCAGTACTTC. It encodes CASSRRLQETQYF.